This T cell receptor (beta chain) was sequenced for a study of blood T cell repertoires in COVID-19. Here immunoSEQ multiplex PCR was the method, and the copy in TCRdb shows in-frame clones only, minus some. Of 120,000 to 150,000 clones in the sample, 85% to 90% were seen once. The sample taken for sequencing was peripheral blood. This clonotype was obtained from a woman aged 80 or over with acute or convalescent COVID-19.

The CDR3 loop is CATSDLFRNEQFF. The CDR3 coding sequence is TGTGCCACCAGTGACCTCTTCCGCAATGAGCAGTTCTTC. The V and J genes are TRBV24-1 and TRBJ2-1; D unclear. The CDR3 sequence is 13 residues long. Trimming pared 4 bases from V and 6 bases from J, leaving 9 bases between. Germline V gene lookup returns CDR1 KGHDR and CDR2 SFDVKD.